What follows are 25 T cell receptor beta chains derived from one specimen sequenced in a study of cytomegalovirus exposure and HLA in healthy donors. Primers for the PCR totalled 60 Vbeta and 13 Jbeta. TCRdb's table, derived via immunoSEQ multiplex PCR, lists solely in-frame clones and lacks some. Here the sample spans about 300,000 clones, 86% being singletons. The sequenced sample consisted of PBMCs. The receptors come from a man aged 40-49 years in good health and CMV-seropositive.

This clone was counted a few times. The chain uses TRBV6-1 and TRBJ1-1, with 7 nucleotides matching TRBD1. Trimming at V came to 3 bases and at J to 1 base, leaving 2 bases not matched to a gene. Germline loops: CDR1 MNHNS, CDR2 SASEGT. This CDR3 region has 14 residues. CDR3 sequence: CASSDRQGNTEAFF. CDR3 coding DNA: TGTGCCAGCAGTGACCGACAGGGGAACACTGAAGCTTTCTTT.

The CDR3 here is CASSQVMEGAFGNTIYF. In DNA form, the CDR3 reads TGCGCCAGCAGCCAAGTAATGGAGGGGGCCTTCGGAAACACCATATATTTT. The chain carries TRBV4-1 and TRBJ1-3; 7 bases fit TRBD1. The germline CDR1 and CDR2 sequences are MGHRA and YSYEKL. There are 17 residues in the CDR3. The junction had 10 bases not matched to a gene; V was cut back by 1 base and J by 4 bases.

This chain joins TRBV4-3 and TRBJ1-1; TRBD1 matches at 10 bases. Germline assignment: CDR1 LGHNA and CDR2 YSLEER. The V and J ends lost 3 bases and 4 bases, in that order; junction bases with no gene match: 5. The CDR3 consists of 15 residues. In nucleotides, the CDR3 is TGCGCCAGCAGCCAGACGGACAGGGGGTCCACTGAAGCTTTCTTT. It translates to CASSQTDRGSTEAFF.

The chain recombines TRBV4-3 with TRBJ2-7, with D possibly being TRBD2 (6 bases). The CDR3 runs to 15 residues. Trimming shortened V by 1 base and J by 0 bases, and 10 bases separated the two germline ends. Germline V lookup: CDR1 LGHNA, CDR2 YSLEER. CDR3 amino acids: CASSQGEDSSYEQYF. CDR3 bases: TGCGCCAGCAGCCAAGGGGAGGATAGCTCCTACGAGCAGTACTTC.

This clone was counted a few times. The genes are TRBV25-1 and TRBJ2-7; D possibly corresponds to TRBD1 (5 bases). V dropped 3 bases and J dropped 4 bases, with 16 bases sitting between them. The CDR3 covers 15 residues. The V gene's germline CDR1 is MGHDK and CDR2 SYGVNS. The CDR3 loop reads CASSDPATGAYEQYF. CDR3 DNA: TGTGCCAGCAGTGACCCCGCCACAGGAGCATACGAGCAGTACTTC.

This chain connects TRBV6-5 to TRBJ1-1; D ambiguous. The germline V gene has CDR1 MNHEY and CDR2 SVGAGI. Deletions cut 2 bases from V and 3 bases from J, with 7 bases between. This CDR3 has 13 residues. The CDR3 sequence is CASSYDGDTEAFF. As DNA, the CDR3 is TGTGCCAGCAGTTACGATGGAGACACTGAAGCTTTCTTT.

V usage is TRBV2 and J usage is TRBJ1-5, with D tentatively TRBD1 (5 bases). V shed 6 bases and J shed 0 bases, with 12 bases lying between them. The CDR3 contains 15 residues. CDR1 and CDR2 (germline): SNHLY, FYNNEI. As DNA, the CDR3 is TGTGCCAGCAGGGTCGACAGAAATAGCAATCAGCCCCAGCATTTT. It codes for CASRVDRNSNQPQHF.

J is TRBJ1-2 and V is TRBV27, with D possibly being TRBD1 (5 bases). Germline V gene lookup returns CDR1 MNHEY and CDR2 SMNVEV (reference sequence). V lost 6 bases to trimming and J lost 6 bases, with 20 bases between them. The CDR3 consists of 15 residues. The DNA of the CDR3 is TGTGCCAGCAGGGGTGGGGGGAAGGTGGTGCATGGCTACACCTTC. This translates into CASRGGGKVVHGYTF.

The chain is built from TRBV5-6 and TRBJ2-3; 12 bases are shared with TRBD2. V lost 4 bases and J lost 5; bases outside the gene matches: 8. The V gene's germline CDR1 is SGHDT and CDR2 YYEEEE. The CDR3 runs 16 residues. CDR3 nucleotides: TGTGCCAGCAGCACCGGACTAGCGGGAATAGGAGATACGCAGTATTTT. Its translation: CASSTGLAGIGDTQYF.

The CDR3 spells CASSESGQSEKLFF. For the CDR3, the DNA is TGTGCCAGCAGTGAATCGGGACAGTCGGAAAAACTGTTTTTT. The chain employs TRBV2 and TRBJ1-4; TRBD1 matches 7 bases. Germline-derived CDR1 and CDR2 are SNHLY and FYNNEI. V lost 2 bases to trimming and J lost 8 bases; unmatched junction nucleotides: 5. The CDR3 spans 14 residues.

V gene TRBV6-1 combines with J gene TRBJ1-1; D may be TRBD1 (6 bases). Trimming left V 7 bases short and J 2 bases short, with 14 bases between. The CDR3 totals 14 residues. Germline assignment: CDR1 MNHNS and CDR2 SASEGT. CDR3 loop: CASTEGGDNTEAFF. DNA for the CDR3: TGTGCCAGCACCGAAGGGGGAGACAACACTGAAGCTTTCTTT.

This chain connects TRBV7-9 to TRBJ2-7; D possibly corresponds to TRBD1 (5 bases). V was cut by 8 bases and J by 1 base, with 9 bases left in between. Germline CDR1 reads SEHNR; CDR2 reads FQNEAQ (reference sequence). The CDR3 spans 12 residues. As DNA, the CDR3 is TGTGCCAGCCAGACAGCGTCCTACGAGCAGTACTTC. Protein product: CASQTASYEQYF.

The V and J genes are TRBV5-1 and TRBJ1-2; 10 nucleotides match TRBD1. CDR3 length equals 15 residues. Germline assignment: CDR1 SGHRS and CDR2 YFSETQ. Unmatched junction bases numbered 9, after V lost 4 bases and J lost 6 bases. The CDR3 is CASSLTGQGYDGYTF. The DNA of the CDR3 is TGCGCCAGCAGCCTGACGGGACAGGGGTATGATGGCTACACCTTC.

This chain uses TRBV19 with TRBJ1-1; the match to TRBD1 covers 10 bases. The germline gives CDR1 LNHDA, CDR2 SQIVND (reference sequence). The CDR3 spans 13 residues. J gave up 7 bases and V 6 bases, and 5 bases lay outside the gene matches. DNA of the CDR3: TGTGCCAGTAGCCGGGGACAGGGGATTGAAGCTTTCTTT. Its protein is CASSRGQGIEAFF.

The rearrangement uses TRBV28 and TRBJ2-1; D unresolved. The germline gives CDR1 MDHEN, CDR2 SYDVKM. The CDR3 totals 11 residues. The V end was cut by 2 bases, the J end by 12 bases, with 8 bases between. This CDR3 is CASSLGMPQFF. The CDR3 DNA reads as TGTGCCAGCAGTTTAGGCATGCCGCAGTTCTTC.

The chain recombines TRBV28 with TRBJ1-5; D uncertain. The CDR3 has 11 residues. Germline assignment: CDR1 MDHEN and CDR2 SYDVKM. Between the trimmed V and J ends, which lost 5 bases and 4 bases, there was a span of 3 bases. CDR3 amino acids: CASSQNQPQHF. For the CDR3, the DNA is TGTGCCAGCAGTCAAAATCAGCCCCAGCATTTT.

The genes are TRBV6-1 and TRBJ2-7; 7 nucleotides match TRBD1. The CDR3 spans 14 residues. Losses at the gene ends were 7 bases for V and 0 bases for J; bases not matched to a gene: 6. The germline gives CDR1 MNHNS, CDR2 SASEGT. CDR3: CASTADRLSYEQYF. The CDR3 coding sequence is TGTGCCAGCACCGCGGACAGGCTCTCCTACGAGCAGTACTTC.

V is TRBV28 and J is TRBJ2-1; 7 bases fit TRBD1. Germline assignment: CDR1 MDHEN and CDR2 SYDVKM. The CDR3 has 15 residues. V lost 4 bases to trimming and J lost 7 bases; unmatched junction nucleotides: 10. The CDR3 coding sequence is TGTGCCAGCAGTTCCCCCAGGGGGAGATCGAATGAGCAGTTCTTC. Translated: CASSSPRGRSNEQFF.

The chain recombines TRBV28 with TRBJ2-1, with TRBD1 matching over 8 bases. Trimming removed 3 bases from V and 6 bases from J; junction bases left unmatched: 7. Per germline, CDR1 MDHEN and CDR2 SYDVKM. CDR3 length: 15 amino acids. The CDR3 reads CASSLRTGILNEQFF. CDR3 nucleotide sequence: TGTGCCAGCAGTTTGCGGACAGGGATCCTCAATGAGCAGTTCTTC.

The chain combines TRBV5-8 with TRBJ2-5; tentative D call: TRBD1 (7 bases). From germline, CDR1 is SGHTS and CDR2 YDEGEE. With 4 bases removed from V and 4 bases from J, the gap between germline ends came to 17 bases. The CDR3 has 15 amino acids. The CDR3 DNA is TGTGCCAGCAGCGGGCTCAGGGGGGAGCGAGAGACCCAGTACTTC. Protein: CASSGLRGERETQYF.

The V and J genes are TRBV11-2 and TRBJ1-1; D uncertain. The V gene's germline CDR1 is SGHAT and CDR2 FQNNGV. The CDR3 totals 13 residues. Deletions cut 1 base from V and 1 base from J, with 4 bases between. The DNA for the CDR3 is TGTGCCAGCAGCTTAGCCAGGAACACTGAAGCTTTCTTT. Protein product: CASSLARNTEAFF.

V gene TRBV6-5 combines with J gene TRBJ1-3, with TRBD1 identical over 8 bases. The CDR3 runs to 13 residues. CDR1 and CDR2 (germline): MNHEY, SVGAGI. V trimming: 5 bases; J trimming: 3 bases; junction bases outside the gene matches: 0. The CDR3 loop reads CASSDRGGNTIYF. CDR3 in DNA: TGTGCCAGCAGTGACAGGGGTGGAAACACCATATATTTT.

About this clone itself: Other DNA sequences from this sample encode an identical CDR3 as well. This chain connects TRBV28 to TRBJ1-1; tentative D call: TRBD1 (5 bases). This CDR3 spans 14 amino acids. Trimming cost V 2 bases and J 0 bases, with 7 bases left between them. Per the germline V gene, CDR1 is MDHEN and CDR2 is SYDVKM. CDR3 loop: CASSLRQLNTEAFF. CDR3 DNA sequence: TGTGCCAGCAGTTTAAGACAGTTGAACACTGAAGCTTTCTTT.

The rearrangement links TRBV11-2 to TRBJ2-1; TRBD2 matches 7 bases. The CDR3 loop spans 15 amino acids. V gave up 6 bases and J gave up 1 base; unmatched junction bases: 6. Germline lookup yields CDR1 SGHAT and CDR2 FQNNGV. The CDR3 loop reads CASRKPGGSYNEQFF. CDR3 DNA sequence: TGTGCCAGCAGAAAACCGGGGGGTTCCTACAATGAGCAGTTCTTC. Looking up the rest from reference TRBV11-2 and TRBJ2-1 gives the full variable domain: EAGVAQSPRYKIIEKRQSVAFWCNPISGHATLYWYQQILGQGPKLLIQFQNNGVVDDSQLPKDRFSAERLKGVDSTLKIQPAKLEDSAVYLCASRKPGGSYNEQFFGPGTRLTVL.

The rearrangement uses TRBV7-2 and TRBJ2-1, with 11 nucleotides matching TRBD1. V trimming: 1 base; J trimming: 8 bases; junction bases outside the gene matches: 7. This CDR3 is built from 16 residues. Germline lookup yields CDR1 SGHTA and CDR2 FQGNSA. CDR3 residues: CASSLDRTGGWYEQFF. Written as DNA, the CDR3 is TGTGCCAGCAGCTTAGACCGGACAGGGGGCTGGTATGAGCAGTTCTTC.